The entry below gives a single T cell receptor beta chain sequence along with its context. Its antigen remains unidentified. The data originate from a study of cytomegalovirus exposure and HLA in healthy donors. About the study: In terms of ancestry, the Caucasian-associated cluster contained roughly 81% of the roughly 400 genotyped donors.

Study results and limitations: In vitro assays verified that a few CMV-associated chains recognized CMV antigens specifically. In a later analysis, CMV-associated beta chains were mostly HLA-associated, it appeared.

With 60 Vbeta and 13 Jbeta primers, the PCR was carried out. The assay was immunoSEQ multiplex PCR, and TCRdb's table has in-frame clones only and misses some. The sample consists of 150,000 or so clones, 70% to 85% of them appearing once. V lost 6 bases and J lost 2, with 14 bases in between. The length of the CDR3 is 15 residues. Germline assignment: CDR1 SNHLY and CDR2 FYNNEI. Specimen: PBMCs. This TCR was sampled from a man in his forties or fifties in good health and CMV-seropositive. The V and J genes are TRBV2 and TRBJ1-5; D not certain. The CDR3 loop reads CASRGGRLGNQPQHF. As DNA, the CDR3 is TGTGCCAGCAGGGGAGGGAGGCTAGGCAATCAGCCCCAGCATTTT.